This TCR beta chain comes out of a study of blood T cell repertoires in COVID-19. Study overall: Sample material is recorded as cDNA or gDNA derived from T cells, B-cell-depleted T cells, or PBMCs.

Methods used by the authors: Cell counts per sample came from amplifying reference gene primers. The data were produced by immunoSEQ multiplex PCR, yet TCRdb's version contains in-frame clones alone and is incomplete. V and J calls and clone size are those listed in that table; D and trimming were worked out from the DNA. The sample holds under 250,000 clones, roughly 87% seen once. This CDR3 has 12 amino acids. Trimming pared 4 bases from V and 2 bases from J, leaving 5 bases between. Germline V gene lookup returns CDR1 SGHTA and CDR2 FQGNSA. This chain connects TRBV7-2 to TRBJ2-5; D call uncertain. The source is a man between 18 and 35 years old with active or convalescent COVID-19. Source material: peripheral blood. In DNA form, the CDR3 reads TGTGCCAGCAGCTCGAGTCAAGAGACCCAGTACTTC. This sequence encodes CASSSSQETQYF.